The 2 T cell receptor beta chains presented below share a single source sample, sequenced in a study of blood T cells in healthy people across ages. For the second PCR, which ran for 7 to 11 cycles, a sample-barcoded 5' primer and a J-beta primer mix were used. Via MiXCR, TCRdb re-called the 5' RACE reads, giving one row per CDR3 protein. The data show about 940,000 distinct CDR3 sequences, with roughly 52% seen just once and about an eighth held by the top ten. Specimen: blood. The source of these receptors is a man aged 25-40 years in good health.

The chain joins TRBV3-1 to TRBJ2-5; 10 bases are shared with TRBD1. J gave up 5 bases and V 6 bases, and 6 bases lay outside the gene matches. This CDR3 is 14 amino acids long. Germline loops: CDR1 LGHDT, CDR2 YNNKEL (reference sequence). The CDR3 DNA reads as TGTGCCAGCAGTCGACAGGGGGCGTTGGAGACCCAGTACTTC. Amino acids: CASSRQGALETQYF.

V gene TRBV28 combines with J gene TRBJ1-2; possible D gene TRBD1, 6 bases. Germline loops: CDR1 MDHEN, CDR2 SYDVKM. Trimming pared 5 bases from V and 6 bases from J, leaving 16 bases between. The CDR3 runs 14 residues. The CDR3 is CASSHQGSLHGYTF. The CDR3, as DNA: TGTGCCAGCAGTCATCAGGGGTCTTTACATGGCTACACCTTC.